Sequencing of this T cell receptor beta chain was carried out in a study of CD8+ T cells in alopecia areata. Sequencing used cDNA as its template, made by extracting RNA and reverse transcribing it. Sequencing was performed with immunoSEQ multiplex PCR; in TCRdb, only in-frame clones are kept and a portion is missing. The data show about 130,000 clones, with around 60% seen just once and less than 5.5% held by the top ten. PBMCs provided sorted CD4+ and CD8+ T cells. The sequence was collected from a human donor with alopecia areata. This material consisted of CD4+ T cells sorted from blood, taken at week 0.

CDR3 sequence (DNA): TGCGCCAGCAGCCAATTAACTGGAGGGCTAGCCAAAAACATTCAGTACTTC. Protein sequence: CASSQLTGGLAKNIQYF. The V call is TRBV4-1, the J call TRBJ2-4; tentative D call: TRBD2 (6 bases). CDR3 length equals 17 residues. In germline, CDR1 is MGHRA, CDR2 YSYEKL. V was trimmed by 2 bases and J by 0 bases, leaving 14 bases between them.